This TCR beta chain was recorded in a study of cytomegalovirus exposure and HLA in healthy donors. A remark on this clone: The antigen is unknown.

Germline CDR1 reads SGHDN; CDR2 reads FVKESK. V lost 4 bases to trimming and J lost 6 bases; unmatched junction nucleotides: 5. This CDR3 spans 13 amino acids. Overall study findings and caveats: Analyses of presence and absence presupposed an approximately uniform sequencing depth across donors. A cluster of highly shared sequence variants was likely a sequencing artifact. Common viral pathogens (according to a later analysis) appeared linked to several of the most significant clusters.

It was with 60 Vbeta and 13 Jbeta primers that the PCR ran. Profiling relied on immunoSEQ multiplex PCR, and the TCRdb table lists in-frame clones only, not all of them. The data hold more than 110,000 clones, with approximately 70% observed a single time. Sample: PBMCs. The chain employs TRBV14 and TRBJ2-7; TRBD2 aligns across 8 bases. The receptor comes from a woman aged 60 to 75 in good health and CMV-seropositive. CDR3 amino acids: CASSLWAGGEQYF. CDR3 DNA sequence: TGTGCCAGCAGCCTATGGGCGGGGGGCGAGCAGTACTTC.